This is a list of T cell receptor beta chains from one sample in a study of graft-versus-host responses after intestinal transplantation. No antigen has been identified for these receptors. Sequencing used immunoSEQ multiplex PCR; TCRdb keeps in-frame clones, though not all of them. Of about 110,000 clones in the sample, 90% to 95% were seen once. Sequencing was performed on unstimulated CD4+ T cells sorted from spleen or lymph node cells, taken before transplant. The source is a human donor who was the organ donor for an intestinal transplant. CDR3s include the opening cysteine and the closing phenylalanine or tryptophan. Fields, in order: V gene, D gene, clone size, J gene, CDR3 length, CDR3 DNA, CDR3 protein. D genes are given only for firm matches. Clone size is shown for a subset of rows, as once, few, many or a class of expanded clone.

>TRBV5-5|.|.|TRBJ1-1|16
TGTGCCAGCAGCTTGGACCTACCAGGGTGGAACACTGAAGCTTTCTTT
CASSLDLPGWNTEAFF
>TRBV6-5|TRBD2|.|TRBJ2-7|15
TGTGCCAGCAGTCCGGGACTAGCGGGAGTCCACGAGCAGTACTTC
CASSPGLAGVHEQYF
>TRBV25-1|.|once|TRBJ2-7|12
TGTGCCAGCCAATCCCAAGACTACGAGCAGTACTTC
CASQSQDYEQYF
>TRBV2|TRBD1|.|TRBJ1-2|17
TGTGCCAGCGGCCAATTTTTCGGGACAGAGCTTAACTATGGCTACACCTTC
CASGQFFGTELNYGYTF
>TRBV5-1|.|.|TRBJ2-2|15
TGCGCCAGCAGCTTAGAAGGGAGTGCCACCGGGGAGCTGTTTTTT
CASSLEGSATGELFF
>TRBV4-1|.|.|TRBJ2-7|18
TGCGCCAGCAGCCAAGCTGGGGGAAGAGGGGGGGCTGGAAGGGAGCAGTACTTC
CASSQAGGRGGAGREQYF
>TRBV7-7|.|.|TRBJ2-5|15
TGTGCTAGCAGCTCCAGGAAAGCCCTGGGGGAGACCCAGTACTTC
CASSSRKALGETQYF
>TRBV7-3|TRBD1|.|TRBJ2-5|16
TGTGCCAGCAGCACCTCCGGACAGGGGGCCGGGGAGACCCAGTACTTC
CASSTSGQGAGETQYF
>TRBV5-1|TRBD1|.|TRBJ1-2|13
TGCGCCAGCAGCCTCGGACAGGGAGGGGGCTACACCTTC
CASSLGQGGGYTF
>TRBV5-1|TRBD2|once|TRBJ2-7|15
TGCGCCAGCAGCCTTACGGCGGGAGGGCCCTACGAGCAGTACTTC
CASSLTAGGPYEQYF
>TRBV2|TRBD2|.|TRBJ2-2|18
TGTGCCAGCAGTGACTGGAGGGTAGCGGGGGTCAACACCGGGGAGCTGTTTTTT
CASSDWRVAGVNTGELFF
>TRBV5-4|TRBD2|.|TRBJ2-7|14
TGTGCCAGCAGTGGGACTAGCGGGAGCGACGAGCAGTACTTC
CASSGTSGSDEQYF
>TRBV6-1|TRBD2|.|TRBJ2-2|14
TGTGCCAGCGCCCGCGGGGGGCGATCCGGGGAGCTGTTTTTT
CASARGGRSGELFF
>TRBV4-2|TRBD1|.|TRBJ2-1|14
TGTGCCAGCAGCCAAGAAACAGGGGGCTATGAGCAGTTCTTC
CASSQETGGYEQFF